The present T cell receptor (beta chain) was sequenced within a study of regulatory T cells in long-lasting Graves disease. Remarks on this clonotype: Antigen: not known.

Study-level findings and limits: Persistent cases favored TRBV28, TRBJ1-2 and TRBJ2-5. Persistent Graves' patients showed a TCR diversity that was lower than that of newly diagnosed ones. In persistent patients, shared public clonotypes (about 2,800) outnumbered those in new patients (about 890).

Arm-PCR with iRepertoire HTBI primers amplified the CDR3 regions for these TCR beta libraries. A single record per CDR3 protein comes from TCRdb applying MiXCR to the multiplex PCR reads. The repertoire includes over 650,000 distinct CDR3 sequences, about 30% of them detected once, and under 50% sits in the top ten. There are 16 residues in the CDR3. The V end was cut by 5 bases, the J end by 0 bases, with 14 bases between. Time point in this sample: persistent/refractory GD, antithyroid drugs over 5 years with positive TRAb. From RNA extracted from PBMCs, the TCR library was made. The chain links TRBV12-3 or TRBV12-4 to TRBJ1-3, with D possibly being TRBD1 (6 bases). This material consisted of peripheral blood mononuclear cells (PBMCs), taken when the disease was refractory, from a patient treated with antithyroid drugs. The sequence came from a female donor with Graves disease. As DNA, the CDR3 is TGTGCCAGCAGTCCCGGGAGACAGGCCTCTGGAAACACCATATATTTT. Translated, it gives CASSPGRQASGNTIYF.